These 19 T cell receptor beta chains came from one sample sequenced in a study of blood T cell repertoires in COVID-19. Sequencing used immunoSEQ multiplex PCR; TCRdb keeps in-frame clones, though not all of them. The table lists approximately 110,000 clones, 82% of them singletons. Sample: peripheral blood. Receptor source: a man between 65 and 85 years old with acute or convalescent COVID-19.

The rearrangement links TRBV29-1 to TRBJ2-2; a weak D match, TRBD1 (6 bases). The CDR3 is 13 amino acids. The germline CDR1 and CDR2 sequences are SQVTM and ANQGSEA. V lost 4 bases to trimming and J lost 4 bases, with 10 bases between them. DNA of the CDR3: TGCAGCGTTGCAGGGGATCTCACCGGGGAGCTGTTTTTT. It yields the protein CSVAGDLTGELFF.

Regarding this clone: The same CDR3 also results from other DNA sequences found in this sample. The chain carries TRBV5-4 and TRBJ1-2; D is unresolved. Trimming left V 4 bases short and J 0 bases short, with 7 bases between. This CDR3 contains 13 residues. CDR1 SGHNT and CDR2 YYREEE come from the germline V gene (reference sequence). The CDR3 sequence is CASSPDTNYGYTF. The CDR3 DNA is TGTGCCAGCAGCCCCGACACTAACTATGGCTACACCTTC. The full variable domain, completed using reference TRBV5-4 and TRBJ1-2, is ETGVTQSPTHLIKTRGQQVTLRCSSQSGHNTVSWYQQALGQGPQFIFQYYREEENGRGNFPPRFSGLQFPNYSSELNVNALELDDSALYLCASSPDTNYGYTFGSGTRLTVV.

The chain employs TRBV10-3 and TRBJ1-2; 7 nucleotides match TRBD1. The CDR3 runs to 15 residues. J gave up 4 bases and V 2 bases, and 7 bases lay outside the gene matches. Germline CDR1 ENHRY, CDR2 SYGVKD. The CDR3 spells CAISEREEGAYGYTF. The CDR3 DNA is TGTGCCATCAGTGAGCGAGAAGAGGGGGCCTATGGCTACACCTTC.

This chain joins TRBV5-6 and TRBJ2-1; D remains unclear. This CDR3 spans 12 amino acids. V lost 0 bases and J lost 9, with 7 bases in between. Germline V gives CDR1 SGHDT, CDR2 YYEEEE. The CDR3 loop reads CASSLGFGEQFF. The CDR3 nucleotides read TGTGCCAGCAGCTTGGGCTTCGGTGAGCAGTTCTTC.

The chain has TRBV6-5 and TRBJ2-7, with 8 bases matching TRBD1. The junction had 8 bases not matched to a gene; V was cut back by 3 bases and J by 4 bases. CDR1 and CDR2 (germline): MNHEY, SVGAGI. CDR3 length equals 15 residues. CDR3: CASSYAGGGGYEQYF. CDR3 DNA sequence: TGTGCCAGCAGTTATGCAGGGGGCGGTGGGTACGAGCAGTACTTC.

The chain employs TRBV19 and TRBJ2-2; tentative D call: TRBD1 (6 bases). The V end lost 5 bases, the J end lost 4 bases, and 17 bases lay between the germline ends. This CDR3 has 16 residues. Looked up from germline, CDR1 is LNHDA and CDR2 is SQIVND (reference sequence). The CDR3 nucleotides are TGTGCCAGTAGTTCGACAGGAACCGCGATCACCGGGGAGCTGTTTTTT. This encodes CASSSTGTAITGELFF.

V usage is TRBV19 and J usage is TRBJ1-4; TRBD1 matches 7 bases. Germline V gene sequence: CDR1 LNHDA, CDR2 SQIVND (reference sequence). V dropped 6 bases and J dropped 4; count of bases not matched to a gene: 5. This CDR3 contains 14 residues. DNA of the CDR3: TGTGCCAGTAGGTTCCGGGACAGTAATGAAAAACTGTTTTTT. Translating gives CASRFRDSNEKLFF.

The chain joins TRBV6-5 to TRBJ1-1; no definite D call. Germline V gene data show CDR1 as MNHEY and CDR2 as SVGAGI. The CDR3 has 13 residues. Trimming took 6 bases from V and 2 from J, leaving 10 bases between them. For the CDR3, the DNA is TGTGCCAGCAGGGCAAATGTCAACACTGAAGCTTTCTTT. Its protein is CASRANVNTEAFF.

The CDR3 region has the DNA TGCGCCAGCAGCCCCGAATGGACAGGGAACTCCAATGAGCAGTTCTTC. Translated, it gives CASSPEWTGNSNEQFF. The rearrangement joins TRBV5-1 to TRBJ2-1; 8 bases are shared with TRBD1. The V and J ends lost 4 bases and 6 bases, in that order; junction bases with no gene match: 12. Germline CDR1 is SGHRS and CDR2 is YFSETQ. This CDR3 is 16 amino acids long.

The chain recombines TRBV7-2 with TRBJ1-5, with TRBD1 identical over 7 bases. CDR1 and CDR2 (germline): SGHTA, FQGNSA. The CDR3 runs 15 residues. With V trimmed by 5 bases and J by 0 bases, 4 bases remained unmatched. The CDR3 sequence: CASSARTGSNQPQHF. CDR3 DNA: TGTGCCAGCAGCGCCCGGACAGGTAGCAATCAGCCCCAGCATTTT. The entire variable domain, with the rest obtained from reference TRBV7-2 and TRBJ1-5, is as follows: GAGVSQSPSNKVTEKGKDVELRCDPISGHTALYWYRQSLGQGLEFLIYFQGNSAPDKSGLPSDRFSAERTGGSVSTLTIQRTQQEDSAVYLCASSARTGSNQPQHFGDGTRLSIL.

This rearrangement joins TRBV2 to TRBJ1-4; the match to TRBD1 covers 7 bases. J gave up 7 bases and V 4 bases, and 6 bases lay outside the gene matches. Germline V gene data show CDR1 as SNHLY and CDR2 as FYNNEI. This CDR3 region has 14 residues. In nucleotides, the CDR3 is TGTGCCAGCAGTGGACAGGGCGAGGGTGAAAAACTGTTTTTT. It yields the protein CASSGQGEGEKLFF.

The chain recombines TRBV5-1 with TRBJ2-7, with 11 bases that match TRBD2. The V and J ends lost 5 bases and 0 bases, in that order; junction bases with no gene match: 4. Germline CDR1 reads SGHRS; CDR2 reads YFSETQ. This CDR3 region has 15 residues. In DNA form, the CDR3 reads TGCGCCAGCAGTACTAGCGGGGGAAGCTCCTACGAGCAGTACTTC. Encoded protein: CASSTSGGSSYEQYF.

CDR3 in DNA: TGCGCCAGCAGCCCGACAGCCGCTAACTATGGCTACACCTTC. Translated, it gives CASSPTAANYGYTF. J is TRBJ1-2 and V is TRBV5-1; TRBD1 might be the D (5 bases). The V end lost 4 bases, the J end lost 0 bases, and 10 bases lay between the germline ends. The CDR3 consists of 14 residues. Germline values: CDR1 SGHRS, CDR2 YFSETQ.

This clone was observed a single time. This chain joins TRBV18 and TRBJ2-1; 11 bases map to TRBD2. Germline V gene lookup returns CDR1 KGHSH and CDR2 LQKENI. CDR3 size: 13 residues. V was pared by 6 bases and J by 7 bases, with 2 bases of the junction left unmatched. This chain's CDR3 is CASSRLAGNEQFF. CDR3 coding DNA: TGTGCCAGCTCCCGACTAGCGGGGAATGAGCAGTTCTTC.

V usage is TRBV9 and J usage is TRBJ2-4, with TRBD2 matching over 15 bases. The germline V gene has CDR1 SGDLS and CDR2 YYNGEE. This CDR3 is 19 amino acids long. The junction had 10 bases not matched to a gene; V was cut back by 4 bases and J by 2 bases. The CDR3 nucleotides read TGTGCCAGCAGCCCCCGGACTAGCGGGGGGGACGTCACCAAAAACATTCAGTACTTC. Amino acids: CASSPRTSGGDVTKNIQYF.

The chain recombines TRBV9 with TRBJ2-7; D is undetermined. CDR1 and CDR2 (germline): SGDLS, YYNGEE. V dropped 3 bases and J dropped 0 bases, with 10 bases sitting between them. The CDR3 is 14 residues long. For the CDR3, the DNA is TGTGCCAGCAGCGGAGGAGATTCCTCCTACGAGCAGTACTTC. Protein product: CASSGGDSSYEQYF.

The CDR3 protein is CASRMGQASGNTIYF. CDR3 DNA sequence: TGTGCCAGCCGAATGGGACAGGCCTCTGGAAACACCATATATTTT. This sequence joins TRBV19 and TRBJ1-3; TRBD1 matches 8 bases. With V trimmed by 9 bases and J by 0 bases, 7 bases remained unmatched. Germline V gene data show CDR1 as LNHDA and CDR2 as SQIVND (reference sequence). There are 15 residues in the CDR3.

The chain uses TRBV7-9 and TRBJ2-2; D is ambiguous. There are 15 residues in the CDR3. Germline lookup yields CDR1 SEHNR and CDR2 FQNEAQ (reference sequence). Trimming took 2 bases from V and 1 from J, leaving 8 bases between them. This chain's CDR3 is CASSLRSRNTGELFF. The CDR3 DNA reads as TGTGCCAGCAGCTTAAGATCGAGGAACACCGGGGAGCTGTTTTTT.

The gene calls are TRBV6-5 and TRBJ1-2; 7 bases map to TRBD1. Germline V gene sequence: CDR1 MNHEY, CDR2 SVGAGI. CDR3 size: 16 residues. J was trimmed by 4 bases and V by 4 bases; bases with no gene match: 12. The CDR3 nucleotides read TGTGCCAGCAGTTTAACCCCCAGGGGGGATAGCTATGGCTACACCTTC. Encoded protein: CASSLTPRGDSYGYTF.